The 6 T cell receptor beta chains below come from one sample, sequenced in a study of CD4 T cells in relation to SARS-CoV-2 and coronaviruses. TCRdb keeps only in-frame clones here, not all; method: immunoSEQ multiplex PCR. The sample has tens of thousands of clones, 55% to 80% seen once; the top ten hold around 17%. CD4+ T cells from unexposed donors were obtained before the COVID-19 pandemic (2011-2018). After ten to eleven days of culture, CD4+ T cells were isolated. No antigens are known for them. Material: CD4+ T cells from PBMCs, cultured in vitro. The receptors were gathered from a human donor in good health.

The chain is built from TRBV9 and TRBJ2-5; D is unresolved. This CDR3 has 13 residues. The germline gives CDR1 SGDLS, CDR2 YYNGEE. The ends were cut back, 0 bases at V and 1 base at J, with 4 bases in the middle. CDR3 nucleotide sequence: TGTGCCAGCAGCGTAGGACTCCAAGAGACCCAGTACTTC. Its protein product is CASSVGLQETQYF.

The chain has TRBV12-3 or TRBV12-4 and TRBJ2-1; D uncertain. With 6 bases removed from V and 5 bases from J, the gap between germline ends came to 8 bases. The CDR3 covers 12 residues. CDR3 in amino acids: CASSGDNNEQFF. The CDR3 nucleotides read TGTGCCAGCAGCGGCGATAACAATGAGCAGTTCTTC.

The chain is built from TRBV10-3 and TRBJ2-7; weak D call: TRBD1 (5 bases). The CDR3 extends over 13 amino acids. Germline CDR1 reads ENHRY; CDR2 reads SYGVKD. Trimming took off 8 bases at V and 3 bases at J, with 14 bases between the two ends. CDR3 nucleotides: TGTGCCATCGCCCCCAGGGCTAACTACGAGCAGTACTTC. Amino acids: CAIAPRANYEQYF.

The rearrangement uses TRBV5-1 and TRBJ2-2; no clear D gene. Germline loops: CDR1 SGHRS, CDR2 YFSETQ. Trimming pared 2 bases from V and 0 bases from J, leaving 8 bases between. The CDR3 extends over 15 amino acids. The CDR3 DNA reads TGCGCCAGCAGCTTACGGGCCGCGAACACCGGGGAGCTGTTTTTT. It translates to CASSLRAANTGELFF.

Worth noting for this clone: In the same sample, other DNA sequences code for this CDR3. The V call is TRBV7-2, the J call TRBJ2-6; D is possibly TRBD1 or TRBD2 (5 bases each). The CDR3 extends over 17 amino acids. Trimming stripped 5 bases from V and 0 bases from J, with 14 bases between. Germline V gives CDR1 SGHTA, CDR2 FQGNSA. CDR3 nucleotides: TGTGCCAGCAGCCTACGGGGCGCCTCCTCTGGGGCCAACGTCCTGACTTTC. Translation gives CASSLRGASSGANVLTF.

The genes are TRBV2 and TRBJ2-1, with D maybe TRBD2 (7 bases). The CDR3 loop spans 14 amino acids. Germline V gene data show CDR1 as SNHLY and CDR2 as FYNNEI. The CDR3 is CAAREGQGRNEQFF. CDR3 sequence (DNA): TGTGCAGCAAGGGAGGGGCAGGGGAGGAATGAGCAGTTCTTC.